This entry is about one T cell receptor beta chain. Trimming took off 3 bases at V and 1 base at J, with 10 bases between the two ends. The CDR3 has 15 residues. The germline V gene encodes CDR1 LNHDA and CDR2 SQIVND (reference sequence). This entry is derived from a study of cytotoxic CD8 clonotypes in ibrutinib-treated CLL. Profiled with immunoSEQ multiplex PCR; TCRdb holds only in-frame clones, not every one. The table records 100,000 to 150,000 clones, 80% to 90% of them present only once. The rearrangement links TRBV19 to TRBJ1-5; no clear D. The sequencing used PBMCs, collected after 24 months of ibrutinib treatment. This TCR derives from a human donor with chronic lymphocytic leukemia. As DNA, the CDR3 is TGTGCCAGTAGTATTGGGAGTTCGAGCAATCAGCCCCAGCATTTT. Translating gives CASSIGSSSNQPQHF.